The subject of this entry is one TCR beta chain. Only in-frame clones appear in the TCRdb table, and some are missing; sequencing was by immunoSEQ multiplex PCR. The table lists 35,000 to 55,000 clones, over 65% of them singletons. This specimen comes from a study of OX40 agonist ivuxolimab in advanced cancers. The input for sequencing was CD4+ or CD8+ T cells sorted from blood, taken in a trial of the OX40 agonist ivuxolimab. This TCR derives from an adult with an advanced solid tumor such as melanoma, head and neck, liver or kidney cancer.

CDR3 protein: CASNLGVSGANVLTF. CDR3 DNA: TGTGCCAGCAACCTGGGGGTCTCTGGGGCCAACGTCCTGACTTTC. The genes are TRBV19 and TRBJ2-6; possibly TRBD1 or TRBD2 for D (5 bases each). V lost 9 bases, J lost 0 bases, and 12 bases lay in between. In germline, CDR1 is LNHDA, CDR2 SQIVND (reference sequence). This CDR3 spans 15 amino acids.